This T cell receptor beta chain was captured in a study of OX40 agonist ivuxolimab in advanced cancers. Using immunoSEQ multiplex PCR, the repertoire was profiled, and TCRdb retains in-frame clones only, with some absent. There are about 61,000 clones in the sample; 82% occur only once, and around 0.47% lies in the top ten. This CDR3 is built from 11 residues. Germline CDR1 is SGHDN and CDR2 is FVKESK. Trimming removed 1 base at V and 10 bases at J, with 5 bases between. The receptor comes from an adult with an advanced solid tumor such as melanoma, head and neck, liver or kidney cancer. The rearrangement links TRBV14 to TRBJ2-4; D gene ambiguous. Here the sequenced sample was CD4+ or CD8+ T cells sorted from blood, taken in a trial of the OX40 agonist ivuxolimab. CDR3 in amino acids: CASSQGEIQYF. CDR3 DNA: TGTGCCAGCAGCCAAGGGGAAATTCAGTACTTC.